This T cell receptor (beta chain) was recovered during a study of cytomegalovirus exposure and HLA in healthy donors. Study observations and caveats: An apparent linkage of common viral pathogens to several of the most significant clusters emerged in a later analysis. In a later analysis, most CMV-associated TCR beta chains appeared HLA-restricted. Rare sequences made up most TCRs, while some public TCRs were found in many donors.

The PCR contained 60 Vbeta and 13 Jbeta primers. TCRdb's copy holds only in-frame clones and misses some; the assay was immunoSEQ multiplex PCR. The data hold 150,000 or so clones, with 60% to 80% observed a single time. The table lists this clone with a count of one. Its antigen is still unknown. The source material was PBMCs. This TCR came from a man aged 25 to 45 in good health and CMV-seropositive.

CDR3 region: CASSVSGTGEKLFF. CDR3 in DNA: TGTGCCAGCAGCGTATCAGGGACAGGCGAAAAACTGTTTTTT. The chain has TRBV9 and TRBJ1-4; 8 bases line up with TRBD1. There are 14 residues in the CDR3. V was pared by 1 base and J by 8 bases, with 4 bases of the junction left unmatched. The V gene's germline CDR1 is SGDLS and CDR2 YYNGEE.